This is a list of T cell receptor beta chains from one sample in a study of blood T cell repertoires in COVID-19. Libraries were prepared by immunoSEQ multiplex PCR; TCRdb keeps only in-frame clonotypes and omits some of them. The table lists some 250,000 clones, approximately 86% of them singletons. The sequenced material came from PBMCs or T cells enriched from blood (not recorded which). These receptor sequences come from a woman in her 40s with acute COVID-19. The conserved cysteine and the conserved F or W are not part of the CDR3 here.

v_gene,j_gene,len,CDR3aa
TRBV4-1,TRBJ2-7,13,ASSQDVGGLGEQY
TRBV28,TRBJ1-6,14,ASSFYLIRSNSPLH
TRBV10-1,TRBJ1-1,15,ASSEYPPDREGTEAF
TRBV5-1,TRBJ2-2,13,ASSLGSGSTGELF
TRBV19,TRBJ1-1,15,ASSMVQGANLETEAF
TRBV7-9,TRBJ1-4,15,ASSRSEGPGIGEKLF
TRBV3-1/TRBV3-2,TRBJ2-7,14,ASSRGLAGETYEQY
TRBV21-1,TRBJ2-2,13,ASSKSELYTGELF
TRBV7-3,TRBJ2-1,13,ASSPQASRYNEQF
TRBV7-2,TRBJ1-2,12,ASSSSGTGYGYT
TRBV27,TRBJ2-7,13,ASRPNGLAFYEQY
TRBV20-1,TRBJ2-5,11,SANDRGWETQY
TRBV30,TRBJ2-1,12,AWSSGFSPNEQF
TRBV11-2,TRBJ2-1,15,ASSFRQAGTTYNEQF
TRBV5-1,TRBJ2-1,12,ASSPGLAGAEQF
TRBV11-3,TRBJ2-1,13,ASSLDGDNHNEQF
TRBV11-2,TRBJ1-3,16,ASSSLRRDSMSGNTIY
TRBV19,TRBJ1-5,13,ASSIGGQGRQPQH
TRBV25-1,TRBJ2-1,12,ASVTSGRDNEQF
TRBV27,TRBJ2-1,11,ASSKKRYNEQF
TRBV20-1,TRBJ2-1,14,SASLRLLARYNEQF
TRBV3-1/TRBV3-2,TRBJ1-2,10,ASSSGEGGYT
TRBV10-2,TRBJ2-3,17,ASSESQEQGILGTDTQY
TRBV4-1,TRBJ1-1,11,ASSPGQYTEAF
TRBV25-1,TRBJ2-7,10,ASLSLSYEQY
TRBV3-1/TRBV3-2,TRBJ1-6,11,ASSHGDNSPLH
TRBV7-7,TRBJ2-1,13,ASSQGRGRANEQF
TRBV5-3,TRBJ2-1,11,ARTRRCGNEQF
TRBV19,TRBJ2-7,13,ASRGGGGGSYEQY
TRBV18,TRBJ1-2,11,ASSPEGYYGYT
TRBV11-3,TRBJ2-7,12,ASSLTRLNYEQY
TRBV5-1,TRBJ2-5,11,ASIPGTEGTQY
TRBV19,TRBJ2-1,13,ASSMPGGSYNEQF
TRBV20-1,TRBJ2-1,9,SAMTGDEQF
TRBV5-1,TRBJ2-3,13,ASRSSGGNTDTQY
TRBV10-1,TRBJ2-2,12,ASSGSGNTGELF
TRBV28,TRBJ2-1,12,ASSGGTYYNEQF
TRBV6-1,TRBJ2-1,14,ASSAPRQGAQNEQF
TRBV7-6,TRBJ2-7,13,ASSLGSGTGGEQY
TRBV28,TRBJ2-1,11,ASSLGGFGEEF
TRBV10-1,TRBJ2-3,12,ASSRGSYTDTQY
TRBV5-1,TRBJ1-2,12,ASSLDRPNYGYT
TRBV9,TRBJ1-5,10,ASSQGNQPQH
TRBV19,TRBJ1-5,12,ASTHAGSNQPQH
TRBV11-3,TRBJ2-2,10,ASNRGTGELF
TRBV11-3,TRBJ1-3,13,ASSSDSRSGNTIY
TRBV7-9,TRBJ1-2,12,ASSPFDRDYGYT